This TCR beta chain emerged from a study of CD8 T cells in ankylosing spondylitis. General study results and limits: Disease-linked clones had a CD8+ phenotype and relatively low frequency in peripheral blood. Blood from ankylosing spondylitis patients appeared to carry a characteristic roughly 8-variant TCR beta motif. In the blood and synovial fluid of reactive arthritis, some motif variants had been previously reported. Reportedly, disease-linked clones are significantly enriched in ankylosing spondylitis patients' matched synovial fluid.

As regards this clonotype: Its antigen is unidentified.

V was shortened by 1 base and J by 5 bases, with 15 bases between the two germline ends. The CDR3 sequence is 16 residues long. Germline assignment: CDR1 ENHRY and CDR2 SYGVKD. TCRdb re-derived calls from the 5' RACE reads in MiXCR, one entry per CDR3 protein. The table has 470,000 or so distinct CDR3 sequences, roughly 26% seen once. This receptor was obtained from a male donor with ankylosing spondylitis. What was sequenced was blood, either unsorted or a sorted T cell fraction (not recorded which). The rearrangement uses TRBV10-3 and TRBJ2-1; the D gene could be TRBD1 or TRBD2 (6 bases each). CDR3 nucleotides: TGTGCCATCAGTGAGTTCCGAGGGGGGAGAGACAATGAGCAGTTCTTC. Translating it yields CAISEFRGGRDNEQFF.